One sample yielded the 23 T cell receptor beta chains listed below, sequenced in a study of blood T cells in healthy people across ages. For the second PCR, which ran for about 6 to 11 cycles, a sample-barcoded 5' primer and a J-beta primer mix were used. Using its own MiXCR run on the 5' RACE reads, TCRdb lists one record per CDR3 protein. The sample records fewer than 1 million distinct CDR3 sequences, under 55% being singletons. Sequenced sample: blood. These TCRs come from a man in his fifties or sixties in good health.

The rearrangement joins TRBV6-5 to TRBJ2-2; TRBD2 might be the D (7 bases). The ends were cut back, 7 bases at V and 2 bases at J, with 17 bases in the middle. The CDR3 extends over 16 amino acids. The germline V gene encodes CDR1 MNHEY and CDR2 SVGAGI. The DNA of the CDR3 is TGTGCCAGCAAGGGGGGGACTACTGGAAACACCGGGGAGCTGTTTTTT. This gives the protein CASKGGTTGNTGELFF.

In the case of this clonotype: This could be a read error, since a much larger clone is one nucleotide away. The V gene is TRBV7-6, the J gene TRBJ2-1; D could derive from TRBD1 or TRBD2 (5 bases each). The end of the DNA is better explained by TRBJ2-7, so the J call may be wrong. Germline V gives CDR1 SGHVS, CDR2 FNYEAQ. This CDR3 spans 16 amino acids. CDR3 DNA sequence: TGTGCCAGCAGCCCAAAACGAATAGGGACGAACAATGAGCAGTACTTC. Translated: CASSPKRIGTNNEQYF.

The J gene is TRBJ2-7, the V gene TRBV2; 8 bases match TRBD1. From germline, CDR1 is SNHLY and CDR2 FYNNEI. CDR3 length: 14 residues. V was pared by 2 bases and J by 2 bases, with 2 bases of the junction left unmatched. CDR3 loop: CASSEQGAAYEQYF. The CDR3 DNA follows: TGTGCCAGCAGTGAACAGGGGGCAGCCTACGAGCAGTACTTC.

The chain couples TRBV5-1 to TRBJ2-7; TRBD1 might be the D (7 bases). V dropped 6 bases and J dropped 4 bases, with 14 bases sitting between them. Germline V lookup: CDR1 SGHRS, CDR2 YFSETQ. CDR3 length: 13 residues. CDR3 nucleotides: TGCGCCAGCACGGGGTCAGGGGGGTACGAGCAGTACTTC. Its translation is CASTGSGGYEQYF.

The rearrangement uses TRBV14 and TRBJ2-5; D perhaps matches TRBD1 (6 bases). In germline, CDR1 is SGHDN, CDR2 FVKESK. The CDR3 totals 16 residues. Trimming stripped 0 bases from V and 2 bases from J, with 13 bases between. The CDR3 here is CASSQDFGRGQETQYF. DNA of the CDR3: TGTGCCAGCAGCCAAGATTTTGGCAGGGGACAAGAGACCCAGTACTTC.

This clonotype was observed a handful of times. The chain employs TRBV9 and TRBJ2-2, with D tentatively TRBD1 or TRBD2 (5 bases each). V lost 3 bases to trimming and J lost 1 base, with 10 bases between them. CDR3 length equals 15 residues. The germline gives CDR1 SGDLS, CDR2 YYNGEE. The CDR3 loop is CASSGGGGNTGELFF. CDR3 nucleotide sequence: TGTGCCAGCAGCGGGGGCGGAGGGAACACCGGGGAGCTGTTTTTT.

J is TRBJ2-3 and V is TRBV14, with D perhaps assigned TRBD1 or TRBD2 (5 bases each). Trimming shortened V by 0 bases and J by 0 bases, and 19 bases separated the two germline ends. The CDR3 sequence is 19 residues long. Germline V lookup: CDR1 SGHDN, CDR2 FVKESK. The CDR3 region has the DNA TGTGCCAGCAGCCAAGATCTTCGTAGCCCAGGGACCAGCACAGATACGCAGTATTTT. Encoded protein: CASSQDLRSPGTSTDTQYF. Filled out from reference TRBV14 and TRBJ2-3, the complete variable domain reads EAGVTQFPSHSVIEKGQTVTLRCDPISGHDNLYWYRRVMGKEIKFLLHFVKESKQDESGMPNNRFLAERTGGTYSTLKVQPAELEDSGVYFCASSQDLRSPGTSTDTQYFGPGTRLTVL.

A few counts support this clonotype. The chain is built from TRBV24-1 and TRBJ2-3, with 8 nucleotides matching TRBD1. The CDR3 covers 15 residues. J lost 2 bases, V lost 4 bases, and 4 bases had no gene match. Germline lookup yields CDR1 KGHDR and CDR2 SFDVKD. For the CDR3, the DNA is TGTGCCACCAGTGAGCGGACAGGGATCACAGATACGCAGTATTTT. Amino acid sequence: CATSERTGITDTQYF.

This clonotype was counted between two and nine times. This chain links TRBV7-9 with TRBJ2-5; D unclear. The CDR3 extends over 14 amino acids. V gave up 2 bases and J gave up 1 base, with 8 bases separating them. Germline V gives CDR1 SEHNR, CDR2 FQNEAQ (reference sequence). The CDR3 spells CASSLLGIQETQYF. For the CDR3, the DNA is TGTGCCAGCAGCTTATTGGGGATCCAAGAGACCCAGTACTTC.

This clonotype appeared once. The rearrangement joins TRBV27 to TRBJ1-4; 10 bases are shared with TRBD1. The CDR3 sequence is 16 residues long. The germline V gene has CDR1 MNHEY and CDR2 SMNVEV (reference sequence). V lost 6 bases and J lost 8; bases outside the gene matches: 12. CDR3 protein: CASSRRQGALGEKLFF. CDR3 coding DNA: TGTGCCAGCAGCCGTAGACAGGGGGCTCTGGGGGAAAAACTGTTTTTT.

The chain carries TRBV20-1 and TRBJ2-1, with TRBD2 matching over 7 bases. V was pared by 5 bases and J by 0 bases, with 10 bases of the junction left unmatched. Germline CDR1 is DFQATT and CDR2 is SNEGSKA (reference sequence). This CDR3 region has 16 residues. The CDR3 sequence: CSAGRDYLSSYNEQFF. DNA of the CDR3: TGCAGTGCTGGTCGGGACTACCTGAGCTCCTACAATGAGCAGTTCTTC.

This clonotype appeared a few times. This sequence joins TRBV29-1 and TRBJ2-7; possibly TRBD1 or TRBD2 for D (6 bases each). V was trimmed by 0 bases and J by 5 bases, leaving 20 bases between them. The CDR3 consists of 16 residues. The V gene's germline CDR1 is SQVTM and CDR2 ANQGSEA. The CDR3 spells CSVEDPRGGPSNEQYF. The CDR3 DNA follows: TGCAGCGTTGAAGATCCCAGAGGGGGGCCATCCAACGAGCAGTACTTC.

This rearrangement joins TRBV7-2 to TRBJ2-7, with 13 bases aligning to TRBD2. The ends lost 5 bases at V and 2 bases at J; junction bases unmatched: 6. The length of the CDR3 is 16 residues. Germline V gives CDR1 SGHTA, CDR2 FQGNSA. The CDR3 DNA follows: TGTGCCAGCAGCCTGGCCGGGACTAGCGGGACCTACGAGCAGTACTTC. Translation: CASSLAGTSGTYEQYF.

The chain links TRBV7-2 to TRBJ2-7; possibly TRBD1 for D (6 bases). V dropped 8 bases and J dropped 4 bases, with 15 bases sitting between them. This CDR3 contains 13 residues. The germline gives CDR1 SGHTA, CDR2 FQGNSA. The CDR3 here is CASSQGWEYEQYF. CDR3 in DNA: TGTGCCAGCTCCCAGGGGTGGGAGTACGAGCAGTACTTC.

The chain recombines TRBV7-8 with TRBJ2-6; no reliable D call. Germline V gene sequence: CDR1 SGHVS, CDR2 FQNEAQ. This CDR3 has 20 amino acids. With 1 base removed from V and 3 bases from J, the gap between germline ends came to 22 bases. The CDR3 loop reads CASSLDARKAWSDGANVLTF. The CDR3 DNA follows: TGTGCCAGCAGCTTAGACGCCCGAAAGGCCTGGTCCGATGGGGCCAACGTCCTGACTTTC.

As regards this clonotype: This may come from a read error, since a much larger clone is one base off. This chain connects TRBV29-1 to TRBJ2-5, with no clear D. Germline CDR1 SQVTM, CDR2 ANQGSEA. Between the trimmed V and J ends, which lost 3 bases and 11 bases, there was a span of 13 bases. The CDR3 has 11 residues. CDR3 nucleotide sequence: TGCAGCGTTGACATCTACAATGAGCAGTACTTC. It yields the protein CSVDIYNEQYF.

A remark on this clonotype: A much larger clone lies a single base off, so this may be a read error. The chain carries TRBV15 and TRBJ1-2; no firm D call. Germline loops: CDR1 LNHNV, CDR2 YYDKDF (reference sequence). The CDR3 is 12 amino acids. The CDR3 loop reads CAASRYREGYTF. Here the CDR3 DNA reads TGTGCCGCCAGCAGGTACAGAGAAGGCTACACCTTC.

The CDR3 protein is CASGHSSYEQYF. The DNA of the CDR3 is TGTGCCAGCGGCCATAGCTCCTACGAGCAGTACTTC. The chain couples TRBV6-6 to TRBJ2-7; D is unclear. The CDR3 totals 12 residues. Between the trimmed V and J ends, which lost 8 bases and 0 bases, there was a span of 8 bases. Germline assignment: CDR1 MNHNY and CDR2 SVGAGI (reference sequence).

V and J are TRBV11-2 and TRBJ2-7; TRBD1 matches at 7 bases. The germline V gene encodes CDR1 SGHAT and CDR2 FQNNGV. V lost 3 bases and J lost 7; bases outside the gene matches: 24. CDR3 length equals 19 residues. In nucleotides, the CDR3 is TGTGCCAGCAGCTTCGTGGACAGGAGGAAACAATTAACCTACAATGAGCAGTACTTC. Translated, it gives CASSFVDRRKQLTYNEQYF. Based on the CDR3 plus reference TRBV11-2 and TRBJ2-7, the full variable domain is EAGVAQSPRYKIIEKRQSVAFWCNPISGHATLYWYQQILGQGPKLLIQFQNNGVVDDSQLPKDRFSAERLKGVDSTLKIQPAKLEDSAVYLCASSFVDRRKQLTYNEQYFGPGTRLTVT.

This clonotype was seen only a few times. CDR3 amino acids: CSAGTSVAPSETQYF. CDR3 nucleotide sequence: TGCAGTGCGGGAACCTCAGTAGCACCTTCAGAGACCCAGTACTTC. The rearrangement joins TRBV20-1 to TRBJ2-5, with D uncertain. V lost 6 bases and J 4 bases, leaving 21 bases between the germline ends. The CDR3 is 15 residues long. Germline lookup yields CDR1 DFQATT and CDR2 SNEGSKA (reference sequence).

The chain recombines TRBV7-2 with TRBJ2-3; D tentatively reads TRBD1 or TRBD2 (5 bases each). V lost 6 bases to trimming and J lost 1 base, with 14 bases between them. This CDR3 has 15 residues. The germline CDR1 and CDR2 sequences are SGHTA and FQGNSA. The chain's CDR3 is CASRRVAGRTDTQYF. Here the CDR3 DNA reads TGTGCCAGCAGGAGGGTGGCAGGGCGCACAGATACGCAGTATTTT.

This clonotype was found many times. CDR3 region: CASTYAGQLFYEQYF. Written as DNA, the CDR3 is TGTGCCAGCACTTACGCGGGACAGCTTTTCTACGAGCAGTACTTC. The rearrangement links TRBV12-3 or TRBV12-4 to TRBJ2-7; D perhaps matches TRBD1 (7 bases). Trimming shortened V by 7 bases and J by 3 bases, and 19 bases separated the two germline ends. The CDR3 is 15 residues long.

This rearrangement joins TRBV20-1 to TRBJ1-2; 7 bases match TRBD1. The CDR3 consists of 15 residues. Germline V gene sequence: CDR1 DFQATT, CDR2 SNEGSKA (reference sequence). With V trimmed by 0 bases and J by 3 bases, 7 bases remained unmatched. The CDR3 region has the DNA TGCAGTGCTAGAGATGGCACAGGGGCTTACTATGGCTACACCTTC. This encodes CSARDGTGAYYGYTF.